Listed below are T cell receptor beta chains from one sample, sequenced in a study of blood T cell repertoires in COVID-19. The protocol was immunoSEQ multiplex PCR, while the TCRdb copy is restricted to in-frame clones and leaves out a portion. The sample has about 320,000 clones, 88% seen once. Sequenced input: peripheral blood. Receptors were obtained from a woman aged 30 to 39 with COVID-19, enrolled during active disease. Both conserved end residues are part of each CDR3. The D gene is left open where the match is weak. Size tells how often a clone was seen (once, few, many) or the class of an expanded clone, and some rows leave it out.

J gene	D gene	CDR3 length	V gene	clone size	CDR3 DNA	CDR3 protein
TRBJ1-2	TRBD1	13	TRBV10-2	NA	TGCGCCAGCAGTGGTACCAGGGGGAATGGCTACACCTTC	CASSGTRGNGYTF
TRBJ1-1	NA	15	TRBV19	NA	TGTGCCAGTAGTATAGGGGGGGGTTGGGTCACTGAAGCTTTCTTT	CASSIGGGWVTEAFF
TRBJ2-5	TRBD1	15	TRBV3-1/TRBV3-2	NA	TGTGCCAGCAGCCTTGACAGGGACAGACAAGAGACCCAGTACTTC	CASSLDRDRQETQYF
TRBJ2-3	NA	14	TRBV7-2	NA	TGTGCCAGCAGTCCTAGGGGGGGGGCAGATACGCAGTATTTT	CASSPRGGADTQYF
TRBJ2-5	NA	16	TRBV3-1/TRBV3-2	NA	TGTGCCAGCACCCACGCACCCTTACGGGGCCAAGAGACCCAGTACTTC	CASTHAPLRGQETQYF
TRBJ2-1	NA	16	TRBV6-5	NA	TGTGCCAGCAGTTACCAACAGGGTTCCACCTACAATGAGCAGTTCTTC	CASSYQQGSTYNEQFF
TRBJ1-1	NA	14	TRBV5-1	NA	TGCGCCAGCAGCTTGGCCCCAGATCCCAGGGAAGCTTTCTTT	CASSLAPDPREAFF
TRBJ2-7	NA	14	TRBV6-1	NA	TGTGCCAGCAGTGAAAATCGCGCCCTTTACGAGCAGTACTTC	CASSENRALYEQYF
TRBJ2-5	NA	14	TRBV7-2	NA	TGTGCCAGCAGCTTGGCTGCCCGGGGAGAGACCCAGTACTTC	CASSLAARGETQYF
TRBJ1-1	NA	13	TRBV12-3/TRBV12-4	once	TGTGCCAGCACTTTAGGGGAGGGTACTGAAGCTTTCTTT	CASTLGEGTEAFF
TRBJ1-3	NA	12	TRBV3-1/TRBV3-2	NA	TGTGCCAGCAGCCCCGCTGGAAACACCATATATTTT	CASSPAGNTIYF
TRBJ2-1	TRBD1	14	TRBV6-1	NA	TGTGCCAGCAGTTTCCGGACAGGCTACAATGAGCAGTTCTTC	CASSFRTGYNEQFF
TRBJ1-5	TRBD1	13	TRBV2	NA	TGTGCCACGTCCAGGGGGACTAATCAGCCCCAGCATTTT	CATSRGTNQPQHF
TRBJ1-4	NA	16	TRBV21-1	NA	TGTGCCAGCAGCTCCATAATGGCCGGGGGGCGAGAAAAACTGTTTTTT	CASSSIMAGGREKLFF
TRBJ1-2	TRBD1	15	TRBV5-5	few	TGTGCCAGCAGCCCATCACAAGGACAGGGCTATGGCTACACCTTC	CASSPSQGQGYGYTF
TRBJ2-1	TRBD1	15	TRBV27	NA	TGTGCCAGCAGTTTTTTGGGACAGACCTACAATGAGCAGTTCTTC	CASSFLGQTYNEQFF
TRBJ1-2	NA	13	TRBV10-3	NA	TGTGCCATCAGTGGGAGGGACCACTATGGCTACACCTTC	CAISGRDHYGYTF